The sequence of this TCR beta chain was determined in a study of blood T cell repertoires in COVID-19. Study in general: The United States, Italy and Spain supplied acute and convalescent COVID-19 samples.

Participants' reported clinical history set cohort assignment. The junction had 6 bases not matched to a gene; V was cut back by 5 bases and J by 7 bases. Germline V gives CDR1 SGHTA, CDR2 FQGNSA. This CDR3 contains 13 residues. TCRdb keeps only in-frame clones here, not all; method: immunoSEQ multiplex PCR. The sample yields some 220,000 clones, 80% to 90% seen once. The specimen sequenced was PBMCs or T cells enriched from blood (not recorded which). The origin of this receptor is a woman in her forties or fifties in a cohort exposed to, infected with or recovered from COVID-19 (not recorded which). This chain links TRBV7-2 with TRBJ2-7; 9 nucleotides agree with TRBD2. This CDR3 reads CASSLGLAREQYF. CDR3 nucleotides: TGTGCCAGCAGCCTGGGACTAGCACGTGAGCAGTACTTC.